These 21 T cell receptor beta chains came from one sample sequenced in a study of shared clonotypes between healthy human individuals. The data were produced by immunoSEQ multiplex PCR, yet TCRdb's version contains in-frame clones alone and is incomplete. The sample lists roughly 650,000 clones, around 97% occurring once. The sample taken for sequencing was naive CD4+ T cells sorted from blood. Sample subset: CD45RA+ positively selected. The receptors here all came from a woman in her twenties or thirties in good health.

The V gene is TRBV19, the J gene TRBJ2-7; D is possibly TRBD1 (6 bases). The CDR3 spans 15 residues. V lost 5 bases and J 4 bases, leaving 18 bases between the germline ends. Germline V CDR1 and CDR2: LNHDA, SQIVND (reference sequence). As DNA, the CDR3 is TGTGCCAGTAGTTTCGGGACACCCGGTTTGTACGAGCAGTACTTC. Protein sequence: CASSFGTPGLYEQYF.

V gene TRBV28 combines with J gene TRBJ1-3; D not certain. Germline CDR1 reads MDHEN; CDR2 reads SYDVKM. This CDR3 has 14 residues. Trimming cost V 1 base and J 0 bases, with 4 bases left between them. In nucleotides, the CDR3 is TGTGCCAGCAGTTTATTTCACTCTGGAAACACCATATATTTT. It codes for CASSLFHSGNTIYF.

The chain links TRBV19 to TRBJ2-1, with D uncertain. This CDR3 spans 13 amino acids. Germline V gives CDR1 LNHDA, CDR2 SQIVND (reference sequence). V dropped 1 base and J dropped 6 bases, with 7 bases sitting between them. The CDR3: CASSIGLTNEQFF. CDR3 nucleotides: TGTGCCAGTAGTATAGGACTCACCAATGAGCAGTTCTTC. The full variable domain, completed using reference TRBV19 and TRBJ2-1, is DGGITQSPKYLFRKEGQNVTLSCEQNLNHDAMYWYRQDPGQGLRLIYYSQIVNDFQKGDIAEGYSVSREKKESFPLTVTSAQKNPTAFYLCASSIGLTNEQFFGPGTRLTVL.

The CDR3 loop reads CASSLRASGRQETQYF. The CDR3 bases are TGCGCCAGCAGCTTGCGGGCTAGCGGGAGACAAGAGACCCAGTACTTC. The rearrangement links TRBV5-1 to TRBJ2-5; TRBD2 agrees at 10 bases. Unmatched junction bases numbered 5, after V lost 1 base and J lost 2 bases. Germline loops: CDR1 SGHRS, CDR2 YFSETQ. This CDR3 contains 16 residues.

The V and J genes are TRBV7-9 and TRBJ1-1; maybe TRBD1 (5 bases). Germline CDR1 reads SEHNR; CDR2 reads FQNEAQ (reference sequence). Trimming cost V 5 bases and J 1 base, with 11 bases left between them. This CDR3 has 14 amino acids. The CDR3 sequence is CASSKGGQNTEAFF. The DNA for the CDR3 is TGTGCCAGCAGCAAGGGAGGACAGAACACTGAAGCTTTCTTT. Based on the CDR3 plus reference TRBV7-9 and TRBJ1-1, the full variable domain is DTGVSQNPRHKITKRGQNVTFRCDPISEHNRLYWYRQTLGQGPEFLTYFQNEAQLEKSRLLSDRFSAERPKGSFSTLEIQRTEQGDSAMYLCASSKGGQNTEAFFGQGTRLTVV.

Regarding this clone: Other DNA sequences of this sample code for an identical CDR3. CDR3 amino acids: CASSLSTSSYEQYF. Written as DNA, the CDR3 is TGTGCCAGCAGCTTATCGACTAGCTCGTACGAGCAGTACTTC. This chain links TRBV7-2 with TRBJ2-7, with TRBD2 matching 7 bases. The trim removed 2 bases at V and 4 bases at J, leaving 5 bases unmatched. There are 14 residues in the CDR3. The germline V gene encodes CDR1 SGHTA and CDR2 FQGNSA.

V usage is TRBV11-1 and J usage is TRBJ2-5; maybe TRBD2 (6 bases). There are 16 residues in the CDR3. The V end lost 5 bases, the J end lost 3 bases, and 19 bases lay between the germline ends. CDR1 and CDR2 (germline): SGHAT, FQDESV (reference sequence). CDR3 in DNA: TGTGCCAGCAGCCCGCGGGGCGGAGGACGCAAAGAGACCCAGTACTTC. This gives the protein CASSPRGGGRKETQYF.

V gene TRBV15 combines with J gene TRBJ1-2, with D tentatively TRBD1 (6 bases). Trimming pared 6 bases from V and 4 bases from J, leaving 24 bases between. The CDR3 consists of 17 residues. CDR1 is LNHNV, CDR2 YYDKDF, per germline (reference sequence). The CDR3 loop is CATRDLRQAEVGYGYTF. The CDR3 DNA sequence: TGTGCCACCAGAGACTTGAGACAGGCCGAGGTTGGCTATGGCTACACCTTC.

This sequence joins TRBV11-3 and TRBJ2-5; a weak D match, TRBD1 (6 bases). CDR1 SGHNT and CDR2 YENEEA come from the germline V gene. This CDR3 is 17 amino acids long. V was clipped by 5 bases and J by 5 bases, with 24 bases between them. CDR3 nucleotide sequence: TGTGCCAGCAGCCCGGGTGCCTCATCAGACAGGATCGAGACCCAGTACTTC. It encodes CASSPGASSDRIETQYF. The whole variable domain, filled in from reference TRBV11-3 and TRBJ2-5, reads EAGVVQSPRYKIIEKKQPVAFWCNPISGHNTLYWYLQNLGQGPELLIRYENEEAVDDSQLPKDRFSAERLKGVDSTLKIQPAELGDSAVYLCASSPGASSDRIETQYFGPGTRLLVL.

The chain links TRBV5-4 to TRBJ2-5, with 8 bases identical to TRBD2. The ends lost 4 bases at V and 9 bases at J; junction bases unmatched: 26. The germline CDR1 and CDR2 sequences are SGHNT and YYREEE (reference sequence). This CDR3 spans 19 amino acids. The CDR3 is CASSTGGLAGRAKSSAQYF. DNA of the CDR3: TGTGCCAGCAGCACCGGAGGGCTAGCGGGTAGAGCCAAGAGTTCCGCCCAGTACTTC.

The chain has TRBV27 and TRBJ1-3, with 11 nucleotides matching TRBD1. This CDR3 is built from 15 residues. Trimming at V came to 8 bases and at J to 2 bases, leaving 5 bases not matched to a gene. Germline CDR1 reads MNHEY; CDR2 reads SMNVEV (reference sequence). The CDR3 DNA reads as TGTGCCAGCGGGGGGACAGGGGGAACTGGAAACACCATATATTTT. Translating it yields CASGGTGGTGNTIYF.

The genes are TRBV6-6 and TRBJ2-7; D is unclear. V gave up 5 bases and J gave up 2 bases, with 7 bases separating them. The CDR3 runs to 12 residues. Germline CDR1 is MNHNY and CDR2 is SVGAGI (reference sequence). CDR3: CASSPQPYEQYF. The DNA for the CDR3 is TGTGCCAGCAGTCCGCAGCCCTACGAGCAGTACTTC.

This clone appeared once. J is TRBJ2-3 and V is TRBV5-1; maybe TRBD2 (6 bases). V lost 2 bases to trimming and J lost 7 bases, with 20 bases between them. The germline V gene has CDR1 SGHRS and CDR2 YFSETQ. The CDR3 has 16 amino acids. The CDR3 bases are TGCGCCAGCAGCTTAATCCGGGACTCCGACGTTAATACGCAGTATTTT. This sequence encodes CASSLIRDSDVNTQYF.

The J gene is TRBJ2-1, the V gene TRBV27; D gene unclear. Per germline, CDR1 MNHEY and CDR2 SMNVEV (reference sequence). The CDR3 contains 13 residues. V lost 0 bases, J lost 10 bases, and 10 bases lay in between. CDR3 sequence (DNA): TGTGCCAGCAGTTTATCGGGTCCCTCGGAGCAGTTCTTC. This sequence encodes CASSLSGPSEQFF.

The gene calls are TRBV7-9 and TRBJ2-1; D call uncertain. V lost 4 bases and J 4 bases, leaving 14 bases between the germline ends. The V gene's germline CDR1 is SEHNR and CDR2 FQNEAQ (reference sequence). The CDR3 is made up of 15 amino acids. This CDR3 is CASSSYLDGYNEQFF. CDR3 DNA sequence: TGTGCCAGCAGCTCTTACCTAGACGGATACAATGAGCAGTTCTTC.

The rearrangement joins TRBV10-1 to TRBJ2-1; no firm D call. Trimming removed 0 bases from V and 0 bases from J, with 9 bases in between. CDR1 and CDR2 (germline): WNHNN, SYGVQD (reference sequence). This CDR3 has 16 amino acids. The CDR3 loop reads CASSESGPISYNEQFF. As DNA, the CDR3 is TGCGCCAGCAGTGAGTCTGGACCAATCTCCTACAATGAGCAGTTCTTC.

The genes are TRBV19 and TRBJ2-7; TRBD2 agrees at 13 bases. Germline assignment: CDR1 LNHDA and CDR2 SQIVND (reference sequence). Trimming took 1 base from V and 5 from J; bases not matched to a gene: 2. This CDR3 region has 15 residues. The CDR3 reads CASSIGLAGGHEQYF. As DNA, the CDR3 is TGTGCCAGTAGTATAGGACTAGCGGGAGGACACGAGCAGTACTTC. Complete variable domain (other parts from reference TRBV19 and TRBJ2-7): DGGITQSPKYLFRKEGQNVTLSCEQNLNHDAMYWYRQDPGQGLRLIYYSQIVNDFQKGDIAEGYSVSREKKESFPLTVTSAQKNPTAFYLCASSIGLAGGHEQYFGPGTRLTVT.

The chain carries TRBV7-2 and TRBJ1-4; D perhaps matches TRBD1 (6 bases). This CDR3 is 15 amino acids long. V was clipped by 5 bases and J by 4 bases, with 14 bases between them. The V gene's germline CDR1 is SGHTA and CDR2 FQGNSA. DNA of the CDR3: TGTGCCAGCAGCCACTGGACAGCTAGTAATGAAAAACTGTTTTTT. It encodes CASSHWTASNEKLFF.

The V gene is TRBV27, the J gene TRBJ2-7, with 7 bases matching TRBD2. V was pared by 2 bases and J by 5 bases, with 12 bases of the junction left unmatched. The CDR3 totals 16 residues. Germline values: CDR1 MNHEY, CDR2 SMNVEV (reference sequence). CDR3 region: CASSLSGRGRIDEQYF. DNA of the CDR3: TGTGCCAGCAGTTTAAGTGGGCGGGGGAGGATCGACGAGCAGTACTTC.

The CDR3 DNA sequence: TGCAGCGTGAGGGGCCTGCGTGGTGGCTACACCTTC. Translating it yields CSVRGLRGGYTF. The chain employs TRBV29-1 and TRBJ1-2; TRBD1 is a possible D gene (5 bases). Germline CDR1 SQVTM, CDR2 ANQGSEA. The CDR3 has 12 residues. V gave up 6 bases and J gave up 7 bases, with 15 bases separating them. Based on the CDR3 plus reference TRBV29-1 and TRBJ1-2, the full variable domain is SAVISQKPSRDICQRGTSLTIQCQVDSQVTMMFWYRQQPGQSLTLIATANQGSEATYESGFVIDKFPISRPNLTFSTLTVSNMSPEDSSIYLCSVRGLRGGYTFGSGTRLTVV.

The genes are TRBV28 and TRBJ2-1; 12 bases map to TRBD2. V was clipped by 4 bases and J by 7 bases; unmatched bases: 8. This CDR3 comprises 16 residues. In germline, CDR1 is MDHEN, CDR2 SYDVKM. In DNA form, the CDR3 reads TGTGCCAGCAGTTCGGATCGGACTAGCGGGAATAATGAGCAGTTCTTC. Amino acid sequence: CASSSDRTSGNNEQFF.